One and the same sample provided the 5 T cell receptor beta chains below, sequenced in a study of cytomegalovirus exposure and HLA in healthy donors. A multiplex PCR was run with 60 Vbeta primers and 13 Jbeta primers. Some clones are missing from TCRdb's copy, which holds only in-frame ones; the method was immunoSEQ multiplex PCR. The sample lists 150,000 to 200,000 clones; around 80% were seen once. Sequenced: PBMCs. The receptors here all came from a man aged 18 to 29 in good health and CMV-seronegative.

The chain combines TRBV7-9 with TRBJ2-2; D gene uncertain. The CDR3 covers 13 residues. V lost 9 bases, J lost 4 bases, and 12 bases lay in between. The germline V gene encodes CDR1 SEHNR and CDR2 FQNEAQ (reference sequence). CDR3: CASTAVRTGELFF. CDR3 nucleotides: TGTGCCAGTACTGCGGTGCGCACCGGGGAGCTGTTTTTT.

The chain carries TRBV4-3 and TRBJ1-4, with 8 bases matching TRBD1. V was pared by 1 base and J by 10 bases, with 8 bases of the junction left unmatched. The CDR3 is 15 amino acids. Germline CDR1 LGHNA, CDR2 YSLEER. In DNA, the CDR3 is TGCGCCAGCAGCCAAGTGGGAACAGGGGGAGGAAAACTGTTTTTT. Its translation is CASSQVGTGGGKLFF.

The chain couples TRBV2 to TRBJ2-3; perhaps TRBD1 as D (6 bases). The CDR3 length is 14 residues. CDR1 is SNHLY and CDR2 is FYNNEI in the germline V gene. V shed 8 bases and J shed 2 bases, with 14 bases lying between them. As DNA, the CDR3 is TGTGCCAGCGGTTCAGGGGTCACCACAGATACGCAGTATTTT. Protein sequence: CASGSGVTTDTQYF.

This clone has only a few counts. The junction and the germline gene differ at one end; a read error may be behind it. The V and J genes are TRBV7-7 and TRBJ2-5; TRBD1 matches at 7 bases. Near its end, the DNA agrees better with TRBJ2-7, so the J call may be wrong. Germline-derived CDR1 and CDR2 are SSHAT and FNYEAQ (reference sequence). The CDR3 has 14 residues. CDR3: CASSLRQGTYEQYF. The CDR3 coding sequence is TGTGCTAGCAGCCTCCGACAGGGAACCTACGAGCAGTACTTC.

The chain joins TRBV9 to TRBJ2-7, with TRBD1 as a possible D gene (6 bases). With 0 bases removed from V and 2 bases from J, the gap between germline ends came to 12 bases. From germline, CDR1 is SGDLS and CDR2 YYNGEE. This CDR3 is 15 amino acids long. The CDR3 region is CASSVDQGRAYEQYF. The DNA of the CDR3 is TGTGCCAGCAGCGTAGATCAGGGGCGCGCCTACGAGCAGTACTTC.